This T cell receptor (beta chain) is from a study of CD8 T cells in ankylosing spondylitis. Study-level findings and limits: Characteristic of ankylosing spondylitis blood, it appeared, was a TCR beta motif comprising eight highly homologous variants.

This CDR3 is built from 16 residues. Germline-derived CDR1 and CDR2 are DFQATT and SNEGSKA (reference sequence). Trimming cost V 3 bases and J 0 bases, with 15 bases left between them. Concerning this clonotype: Its antigen is not known.

A single record per CDR3 protein comes from TCRdb applying MiXCR to the 5' RACE reads. The data hold hundreds of thousands of distinct CDR3 sequences, with approximately 17% observed a single time. The chain carries TRBV20-1 and TRBJ2-1; D gene unclear. Material for sequencing was blood, either unsorted or a sorted T cell fraction (not recorded which). The source is a male donor with ankylosing spondylitis. As DNA, the CDR3 is TGCAGTGCTAGCATACAGACTGGAAGCTCCTACAATGAGCAGTTCTTC. Translated: CSASIQTGSSYNEQFF.